Reported below is one T cell receptor beta chain. Its antigen is currently unknown. The donors formed part of the roughly 120-subject validation cohort, distinct from the roughly 730-subject first cohort. The table came from immunoSEQ multiplex PCR; TCRdb's copy has only in-frame clones and leaves some out. The table records roughly 310,000 clones, roughly 88% of them present only once. The germline V and J ends were trimmed by 0 bases and 4 bases, with 11 bases remaining between them. The CDR3 sequence is 15 residues long. In germline, CDR1 is SGDLS, CDR2 YYNGEE. The data belong to a study of cytomegalovirus exposure and HLA in healthy donors. General study results and limits: High specificity and sensitivity for cytomegalovirus status were reported for the classifier. Rarity held for most TCR sequences, but there were some public TCRs that occurred in many donors. The study designated roughly 160 TCR beta chains cytomegalovirus-associated.

Sequenced sample: PBMCs. This receptor was taken from a man aged 30 to 39 in good health and CMV-seronegative. The V call is TRBV9, the J call TRBJ1-3; D is unresolved. CDR3 sequence reads: CASSVGASAGNTIYF. CDR3 DNA: TGTGCCAGCAGCGTAGGGGCGTCAGCAGGAAACACCATATATTTT.